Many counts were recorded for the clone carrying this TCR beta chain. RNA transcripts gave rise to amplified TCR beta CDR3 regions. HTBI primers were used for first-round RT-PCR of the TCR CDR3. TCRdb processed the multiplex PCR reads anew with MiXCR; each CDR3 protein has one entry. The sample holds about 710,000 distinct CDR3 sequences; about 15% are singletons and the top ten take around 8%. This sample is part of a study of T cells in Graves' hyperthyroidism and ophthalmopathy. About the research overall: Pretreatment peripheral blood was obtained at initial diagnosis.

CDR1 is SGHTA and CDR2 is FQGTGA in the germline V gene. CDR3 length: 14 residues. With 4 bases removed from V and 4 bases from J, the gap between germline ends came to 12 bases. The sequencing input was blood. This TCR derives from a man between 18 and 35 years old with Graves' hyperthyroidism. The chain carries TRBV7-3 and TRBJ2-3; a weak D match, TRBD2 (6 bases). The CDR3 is CASSSTGTSDTQYF. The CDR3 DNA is TGTGCCAGCAGCTCGACCGGGACTTCAGATACGCAGTATTTT.